This entry is about one T cell receptor beta chain. Its antigen is still unknown. These data originate in a study of blood T cells in healthy people across ages. Study-wide findings and caveats: Unknown CMV status may confound age-related changes in expanded clones. Compared with aged donors, long-lived donors showed fewer expanded clones, suggesting selection. Roughly linear age-related decline in beta diversity appeared, significant by age around 36.

The germline V gene has CDR1 SGHDN and CDR2 FVKESK. The trim removed 4 bases at V and 2 bases at J, leaving 6 bases unmatched. This CDR3 region has 15 residues. A second PCR of about 6 to 11 cycles used a sample-barcoded 5' primer and a J-beta primer mix. Per-sample output comprised a minimum of 2.5 million paired-end reads containing CDR3. One entry per CDR3 protein results from TCRdb running MiXCR on the 5' RACE reads. Seen here are about 1.4 million distinct CDR3 sequences, approximately 59% observed once, and the top ten hold 6.5% to 8.5%. The receptor's source is a man younger than 30 in good health. The chain is built from TRBV14 and TRBJ2-3, with 7 bases aligning to TRBD2. The specimen was blood. CDR3 loop: CASSRGGVTTDTQYF. The DNA for the CDR3 is TGTGCCAGCAGCCGCGGGGGTGTCACCACAGATACGCAGTATTTT.